The 21 T cell receptor beta chains below all came from one sample that was sequenced in a study of blood T cell repertoires in COVID-19. TCRdb keeps only in-frame clones here, not all; method: immunoSEQ multiplex PCR. The sample lists a few hundred thousand clones; approximately 87% were seen once. Sample: PBMCs or T cells enriched from blood (not recorded which). Receptor source: a woman aged 45-59 years who had recovered from COVID-19.

This rearrangement joins TRBV7-2 to TRBJ1-2, with 9 bases lining up with TRBD1. The CDR3 runs to 16 residues. Germline CDR1 and CDR2: SGHTA and FQGNSA. The trim removed 1 base at V and 7 bases at J, leaving 10 bases unmatched. CDR3 DNA sequence: TGTGCCAGCAGCTTAGAAGCAGGGACAGGGAGAATTGGCTACACCTTC. This encodes CASSLEAGTGRIGYTF.

V and J are TRBV7-9 and TRBJ1-6; tentatively, D is TRBD1 (6 bases). V was shortened by 6 bases and J by 3 bases, with 9 bases between the two germline ends. Germline V gene data show CDR1 as SEHNR and CDR2 as FQNEAQ (reference sequence). This CDR3 comprises 14 residues. CDR3 loop: CASSQGNYNSPLHF. DNA for the CDR3: TGTGCCAGCAGTCAGGGGAACTATAATTCACCCCTCCACTTT. Using reference TRBV7-9 and TRBJ1-6 for the parts outside the CDR3, the full variable domain is DTGVSQNPRHKITKRGQNVTFRCDPISEHNRLYWYRQTLGQGPEFLTYFQNEAQLEKSRLLSDRFSAERPKGSFSTLEIQRTEQGDSAMYLCASSQGNYNSPLHFGNGTRLTVT.

This clone has more than one count but fewer than ten. This rearrangement joins TRBV6-5 to TRBJ1-1; the match to TRBD1 covers 7 bases. Losses at the gene ends were 6 bases for V and 2 bases for J; bases not matched to a gene: 9. This CDR3 is 15 amino acids long. Germline loops: CDR1 MNHEY, CDR2 SVGAGI. Written as DNA, the CDR3 is TGTGCCAGCAGGCCAGTCGACAGGGCAAACACTGAAGCTTTCTTT. Translated: CASRPVDRANTEAFF.

The chain links TRBV27 to TRBJ1-2, with 7 bases aligning to TRBD1. This CDR3 spans 15 amino acids. J was trimmed by 4 bases and V by 5 bases; bases with no gene match: 10. Germline CDR1 is MNHEY and CDR2 is SMNVEV (reference sequence). The CDR3 loop reads CASSPLMRDSYGYTF. The CDR3 DNA follows: TGTGCCAGCAGTCCCCTCATGAGGGACAGCTATGGCTACACCTTC.

The chain is built from TRBV28 and TRBJ1-2; D is uncertain. Trimming stripped 9 bases from V and 0 bases from J, with 11 bases between. Per germline, CDR1 MDHEN and CDR2 SYDVKM. CDR3 length equals 13 residues. The CDR3 sequence: CASSTVTNYGYTF. The CDR3 nucleotides read TGTGCCAGTTCAACTGTAACTAACTATGGCTACACCTTC.

The chain combines TRBV5-4 with TRBJ2-3, with D perhaps matching TRBD1 (6 bases). Trimming pared 7 bases from V and 6 bases from J, leaving 15 bases between. Germline CDR1 SGHNT, CDR2 YYREEE (reference sequence). There are 13 residues in the CDR3. Written as DNA, the CDR3 is TGTGCCAGCGCCAGGTCCCAGGGGGATACGCAGTATTTT. As protein: CASARSQGDTQYF. Using reference TRBV5-4 and TRBJ2-3 for the parts outside the CDR3, the full variable domain is ETGVTQSPTHLIKTRGQQVTLRCSSQSGHNTVSWYQQALGQGPQFIFQYYREEENGRGNFPPRFSGLQFPNYSSELNVNALELDDSALYLCASARSQGDTQYFGPGTRLTVL.

The chain employs TRBV28 and TRBJ2-3, with D unresolved. Germline CDR1 MDHEN, CDR2 SYDVKM. CDR3 length: 12 residues. Trimming took off 8 bases at V and 6 bases at J, with 12 bases between the two ends. In nucleotides, the CDR3 is TGTGCCAGCGGGTTAGCTGTGGATACGCAGTATTTT. This encodes CASGLAVDTQYF. Full variable domain (outside the CDR3, taken from reference TRBV28 and TRBJ2-3): DVKVTQSSRYLVKRTGEKVFLECVQDMDHENMFWYRQDPGLGLRLIYFSYDVKMKEKGDIPEGYSVSREKKERFSLILESASTNQTSMYLCASGLAVDTQYFGPGTRLTVL.

V usage is TRBV27 and J usage is TRBJ1-2; D may be TRBD1 (6 bases). This CDR3 spans 16 amino acids. V was cut by 7 bases and J by 1 base, with 19 bases left in between. Germline CDR1 reads MNHEY; CDR2 reads SMNVEV (reference sequence). CDR3 bases: TGTGCCAGCAAGCCAAGACAGGATCTAAGTAACTATGGCTACACCTTC. This encodes CASKPRQDLSNYGYTF.

V usage is TRBV2 and J usage is TRBJ1-1, with D tentatively TRBD1 (6 bases). V dropped 6 bases and J dropped 5 bases, with 16 bases sitting between them. The CDR3 has 14 amino acids. CDR1 SNHLY and CDR2 FYNNEI come from the germline V gene. Here the CDR3 reads CASRRTTGGTEAFF. The CDR3, as DNA: TGTGCCAGCAGACGGACGACAGGAGGTACTGAAGCTTTCTTT.

This chain uses TRBV3-1 (or the pseudogene TRBV3-2) with TRBJ1-3; D is undetermined. Looked up from germline, CDR1 is LGHDT and CDR2 is YNNKEL (reference sequence). There are 14 residues in the CDR3. V was cut by 4 bases and J by 0 bases, with 7 bases left in between. CDR3 in amino acids: CASSLQYSGNTIYF. The CDR3 region has the DNA TGTGCCAGCAGCCTGCAGTACTCTGGAAACACCATATATTTT.

The chain uses TRBV4-1 and TRBJ1-3; 7 bases match TRBD1. Per the germline V gene, CDR1 is MGHRA and CDR2 is YSYEKL. The CDR3 loop spans 16 amino acids. Germline trimming cut 2 bases from V and 3 bases from J; bases unmatched to any gene: 7. CDR3: CASSQFDRVFGNTIYF. Here the CDR3 DNA reads TGCGCCAGCAGCCAATTTGACAGGGTATTTGGAAACACCATATATTTT.

The V gene is TRBV7-9, the J gene TRBJ1-6; D gene unclear. The CDR3 is made up of 14 amino acids. The V gene lost 5 bases and the J gene lost 7 bases, with 12 bases spanning the gap. Germline V gene lookup returns CDR1 SEHNR and CDR2 FQNEAQ (reference sequence). Here the CDR3 DNA reads TGTGCCAGCAGCCCAGCAGGCGGGAATTCACCCCTCCACTTT. The encoded protein is CASSPAGGNSPLHF.

The rearrangement uses TRBV4-3 and TRBJ2-2; TRBD2 matches at 9 bases. The germline V gene encodes CDR1 LGHNA and CDR2 YSLEER. Trimming at V came to 0 bases and at J to 4 bases, leaving 6 bases not matched to a gene. CDR3 length: 17 residues. The CDR3 sequence: CASSQDSGGYTTGELFF. CDR3 sequence (DNA): TGCGCCAGCAGCCAAGATAGCGGGGGCTACACCACCGGGGAGCTGTTTTTT.

The chain employs TRBV29-1 and TRBJ1-1; TRBD1 matches at 7 bases. Germline values: CDR1 SQVTM, CDR2 ANQGSEA. CDR3 length equals 16 residues. The ends lost 5 bases at V and 3 bases at J; junction bases unmatched: 15. The CDR3 protein is CSVRGVYRDRDTEAFF. For the CDR3, the DNA is TGCAGCGTTAGGGGTGTTTACCGGGACAGAGACACTGAAGCTTTCTTT.

The chain uses TRBV21-1 and TRBJ2-7; the table calls TRBD2, which could not be checked here. TRBV21-1 is annotated as a pseudogene. The CDR3 has 9 amino acids. The CDR3 DNA follows: TGTGCCATTACCTACGAGCAGTACTTC. As protein: CAITYEQYF.

This sequence joins TRBV3-1 (or the pseudogene TRBV3-2) and TRBJ2-1; 8 bases align to TRBD2. Germline lookup yields CDR1 LGHDT and CDR2 YNNKEL (reference sequence). J gave up 3 bases and V 7 bases, and 5 bases lay outside the gene matches. The CDR3 length is 14 residues. The chain's CDR3 is CASKAGGNYNEQFF. For the CDR3, the DNA is TGTGCCAGCAAGGCGGGGGGCAACTACAATGAGCAGTTCTTC.

The gene calls are TRBV19 and TRBJ1-1; D ambiguous. The V end lost 3 bases, the J end lost 4 bases, and 15 bases lay between the germline ends. CDR3 length: 15 amino acids. CDR1 and CDR2 (germline): LNHDA, SQIVND (reference sequence). CDR3 in amino acids: CASSMGAAGSTEAFF. In DNA form, the CDR3 reads TGTGCCAGTAGTATGGGAGCGGCCGGCTCCACTGAAGCTTTCTTT. The full variable domain, rest sourced from reference TRBV19 and TRBJ1-1, is DGGITQSPKYLFRKEGQNVTLSCEQNLNHDAMYWYRQDPGQGLRLIYYSQIVNDFQKGDIAEGYSVSREKKESFPLTVTSAQKNPTAFYLCASSMGAAGSTEAFFGQGTRLTVV.

The J gene is TRBJ1-6, the V gene TRBV5-1; maybe TRBD1 (5 bases). Trimming pared 0 bases from V and 8 bases from J, leaving 15 bases between. The CDR3 extends over 16 amino acids. Looked up from germline, CDR1 is SGHRS and CDR2 is YFSETQ. The CDR3 bases are TGCGCCAGCAGCTTGGCAGACAGCCTTGTCGATTCACCCCTCCACTTT. Translating it yields CASSLADSLVDSPLHF. Full variable domain (missing parts from reference TRBV5-1 and TRBJ1-6): KAGVTQTPRYLIKTRGQQVTLSCSPISGHRSVSWYQQTPGQGLQFLFEYFSETQRNKGNFPGRFSGRQFSNSRSEMNVSTLELGDSALYLCASSLADSLVDSPLHFGNGTRLTVT.

This rearrangement joins TRBV3-1 (or the pseudogene TRBV3-2) to TRBJ2-1; 14 bases align to TRBD2. Germline loops: CDR1 LGHDT, CDR2 YNNKEL (reference sequence). The CDR3 is made up of 19 amino acids. V was pared by 0 bases and J by 2 bases, with 6 bases of the junction left unmatched. This CDR3 reads CASSQDRLAGGPTYNEQFF. CDR3 DNA: TGTGCCAGCAGCCAAGATAGACTAGCGGGGGGGCCCACCTACAATGAGCAGTTCTTC.

The genes are TRBV2 and TRBJ1-1; D gene unclear. V lost 3 bases and J lost 3, with 8 bases in between. CDR3 length: 13 amino acids. Germline lookup yields CDR1 SNHLY and CDR2 FYNNEI. In nucleotides, the CDR3 is TGTGCCAGCAGTGATTTTACTGACACTGAAGCTTTCTTT. Translated: CASSDFTDTEAFF.

The CDR3 spells CASSLTQGAVEQFF. CDR3 in DNA: TGCGCCAGCAGCTTAACCCAGGGGGCGGTTGAGCAGTTCTTC. This chain links TRBV5-1 with TRBJ2-1; 8 bases agree with TRBD1. Trimming at V came to 2 bases and at J to 9 bases, leaving 7 bases not matched to a gene. The CDR3 is 14 residues long. Per the germline V gene, CDR1 is SGHRS and CDR2 is YFSETQ.